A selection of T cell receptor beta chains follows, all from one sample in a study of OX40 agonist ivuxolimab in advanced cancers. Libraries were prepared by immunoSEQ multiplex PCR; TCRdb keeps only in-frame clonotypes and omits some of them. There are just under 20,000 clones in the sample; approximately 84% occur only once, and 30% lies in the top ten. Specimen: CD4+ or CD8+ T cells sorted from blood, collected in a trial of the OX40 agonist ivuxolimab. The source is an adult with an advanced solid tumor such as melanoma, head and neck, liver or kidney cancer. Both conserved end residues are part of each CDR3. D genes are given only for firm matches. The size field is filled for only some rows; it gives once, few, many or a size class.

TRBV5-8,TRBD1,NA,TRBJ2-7,CASSLDGQGRTYEQYF,TGTGCCAGCAGCTTGGACGGACAGGGAAGGACCTACGAGCAGTACTTC
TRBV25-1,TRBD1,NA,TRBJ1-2,CASSTPGGYFGYTF,TGTGCCAGCAGTACTCCAGGGGGCTATTTTGGCTACACCTTC
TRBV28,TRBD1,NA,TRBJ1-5,CASGTSLSGTGLLNQPQHF,TGTGCCAGCGGAACCTCTCTTTCGGGGACAGGGCTTCTCAATCAGCCCCAGCATTTT
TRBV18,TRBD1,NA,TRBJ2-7,CASSPGQTYEQYF,TGTGCCAGCTCACCGGGACAGACTTACGAGCAGTACTTC
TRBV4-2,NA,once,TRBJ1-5,CASSQEPNFQPQHF,TGTGCCAGCAGCCAAGAGCCGAATTTTCAGCCCCAGCATTTT
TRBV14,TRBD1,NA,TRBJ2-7,CASRLGGTGKLNEQYF,TGTGCCAGCAGATTGGGAGGGACAGGGAAGTTGAACGAGCAGTACTTC
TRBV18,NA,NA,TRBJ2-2,CASSPRQAGTGELFF,TGTGCCAGCTCACCGCGACAGGCTGGCACCGGGGAGCTGTTTTTT
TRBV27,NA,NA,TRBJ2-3,CASSFRMEGTDTQYF,TGTGCCAGCAGTTTTCGGATGGAGGGGACAGATACGCAGTATTTT
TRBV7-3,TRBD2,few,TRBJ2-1,CASSLTSGGAQEQFF,TGTGCCAGCAGCCTGACTAGCGGGGGGGCGCAGGAGCAGTTCTTC
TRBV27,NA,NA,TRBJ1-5,CASSSYAGAFFNQPQHF,TGTGCCAGCAGTTCCTACGCTGGAGCGTTTTTCAATCAGCCCCAGCATTTT
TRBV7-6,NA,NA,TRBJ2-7,CASSFRDGNYEQYF,TGTGCCAGCAGCTTCCGGGACGGAAACTACGAGCAGTACTTC
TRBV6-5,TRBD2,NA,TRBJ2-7,CASSYEVSGNYEQYF,TGTGCCAGCAGTTACGAGGTTAGCGGGAACTACGAGCAGTACTTC
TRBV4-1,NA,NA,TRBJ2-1,CASSPQVRVSSSGQFF,TGCGCCAGCAGCCCCCAGGTGCGCGTTTCGTCTTCGGGGCAGTTCTTC
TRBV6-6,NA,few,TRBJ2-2,CASLTPDTGELFF,TGTGCCAGCCTCACTCCGGACACCGGGGAGCTGTTTTTT
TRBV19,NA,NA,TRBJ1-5,CASSIYLGSNQPQHF,TGTGCCAGTAGTATCTATCTTGGTTCCAATCAGCCCCAGCATTTT
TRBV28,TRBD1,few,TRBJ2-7,CASSFRDREWLGQYF,TGTGCCAGCAGTTTCCGAGACAGGGAGTGGTTGGGGCAGTACTTC
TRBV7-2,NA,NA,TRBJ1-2,CASRGTAHGYTF,TGTGCCAGCAGAGGGACTGCCCATGGCTACACCTTC
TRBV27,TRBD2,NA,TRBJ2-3,CASSFGAGPDTQYF,TGTGCCAGCAGTTTCGGAGCGGGGCCCGATACGCAGTATTTT
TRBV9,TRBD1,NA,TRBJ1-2,CASSPWTGGGYGYTF,TGTGCCAGCAGCCCCTGGACAGGAGGTGGATATGGCTACACCTTC
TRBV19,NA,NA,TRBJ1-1,CASLPLAPRRAEAFF,TGTGCCAGCCTACCCCTAGCCCCAAGGAGGGCTGAAGCTTTCTTT